One and the same sample provided the 24 T cell receptor beta chains below, sequenced in a study of blood T cell repertoires in COVID-19. The method was immunoSEQ multiplex PCR; TCRdb's version includes in-frame clones alone and lacks a portion of them. Of 330,000 or so clones in the sample, 87% were seen once. Sequencing used peripheral blood. The receptors here all came from a man under 40 with COVID-19, enrolled during active disease.

This chain links TRBV28 with TRBJ1-3, with D perhaps matching TRBD1 (6 bases). This CDR3 has 14 amino acids. CDR1 MDHEN and CDR2 SYDVKM come from the germline V gene. The V end lost 7 bases, the J end lost 0 bases, and 10 bases lay between the germline ends. CDR3 region: CASKPGVSGNTIYF. Here the CDR3 DNA reads TGTGCCAGCAAGCCAGGGGTCTCTGGAAACACCATATATTTT.

V is TRBV27 and J is TRBJ2-3, with 10 bases that match TRBD2. The CDR3 is 15 amino acids. Germline V lookup: CDR1 MNHEY, CDR2 SMNVEV (reference sequence). Germline trimming cut 5 bases from V and 14 bases from J; bases unmatched to any gene: 16. CDR3: CASSPPSETSGITYF. CDR3 in DNA: TGTGCCAGCAGTCCCCCCTCCGAAACTAGCGGGATAACGTATTTT.

Concerning this clone: At the DNA level, this CDR3 is encoded by other sequences in the same sample as well. The rearrangement joins TRBV7-3 to TRBJ2-3; no clear D gene. V dropped 0 bases and J dropped 2 bases, with 6 bases sitting between them. Germline loops: CDR1 SGHTA, CDR2 FQGTGA. The CDR3 loop spans 14 amino acids. This CDR3 is CASSLTSPTDTQYF. CDR3 DNA: TGTGCCAGCAGCTTAACTAGCCCCACAGATACGCAGTATTTT.

The rearrangement uses TRBV6-2 or TRBV6-3 and TRBJ1-1; TRBD1 agrees at 7 bases. CDR1 and CDR2 from the germline V gene are MNHEY and SVGEGT. This CDR3 is built from 19 residues. V shed 2 bases, J shed 8 bases, and the junction held 23 bases outside the gene matches. For the CDR3, the DNA is TGTGCCAGCAGTTACCGTCGACCTCTTGCACAGGGGCCAACACTAGAAGCTTTCTTT. Protein: CASSYRRPLAQGPTLEAFF.

V and J are TRBV28 and TRBJ2-7; TRBD2 might be the D (6 bases). The V gene lost 2 bases and the J gene lost 2 bases, with 22 bases spanning the gap. CDR1 is MDHEN, CDR2 SYDVKM, per germline. This CDR3 is built from 18 residues. The CDR3 nucleotides read TGTGCCAGCAGTTTAAGATTTTCACCTAGGGCGGGGACCTACGAGCAGTACTTC. It encodes CASSLRFSPRAGTYEQYF.

The CDR3 is CASIETGGIGYGYTF. The CDR3 DNA reads TGTGCCAGCATCGAGACAGGGGGCATAGGGTATGGCTACACCTTC. V is TRBV5-5 and J is TRBJ1-2; 10 positions match TRBD1. The V and J ends lost 6 bases and 5 bases, in that order; junction bases with no gene match: 10. Germline V gene lookup returns CDR1 SGHKS and CDR2 YYEKEE (reference sequence). CDR3 length equals 15 residues.

This clone appeared a single time. The chain is built from TRBV27 and TRBJ2-1; possible D gene TRBD2, 6 bases. Deletions cut 6 bases from V and 0 bases from J, with 12 bases between. The germline CDR1 and CDR2 sequences are MNHEY and SMNVEV (reference sequence). CDR3 length equals 15 residues. CDR3 region: CASRGLLSSYNEQFF. In DNA form, the CDR3 reads TGTGCCAGCAGGGGACTGCTTAGCTCCTACAATGAGCAGTTCTTC.

The chain couples TRBV7-2 to TRBJ1-2, with a possible D match to TRBD1 (6 bases). Trimming removed 4 bases from V and 1 base from J, with 13 bases in between. Germline CDR1 SGHTA, CDR2 FQGNSA. This CDR3 contains 15 residues. The DNA for the CDR3 is TGTGCCAGCAGCTCCCGTGGGGGCGGTAACTATGGCTACACCTTC. It specifies CASSSRGGGNYGYTF. The whole variable domain, filled in from reference TRBV7-2 and TRBJ1-2, reads GAGVSQSPSNKVTEKGKDVELRCDPISGHTALYWYRQSLGQGLEFLIYFQGNSAPDKSGLPSDRFSAERTGGSVSTLTIQRTQQEDSAVYLCASSSRGGGNYGYTFGSGTRLTVV.

V gene TRBV5-1 combines with J gene TRBJ1-3, with D hard to call. Trimming took off 1 base at V and 0 bases at J, with 8 bases between the two ends. The germline V gene encodes CDR1 SGHRS and CDR2 YFSETQ. This CDR3 contains 15 residues. The CDR3: CASSLWGGSGNTIYF. The CDR3 DNA is TGCGCCAGCAGCTTGTGGGGAGGCTCTGGAAACACCATATATTTT.

A remark on this clone: The sample holds other DNA sequences that translate to the same CDR3. The genes are TRBV6-5 and TRBJ2-3; D may be TRBD1 (5 bases). Looked up from germline, CDR1 is MNHEY and CDR2 is SVGAGI. The CDR3 totals 12 residues. The ends were cut back, 2 bases at V and 5 bases at J, with 5 bases in the middle. The CDR3 DNA reads TGTGCCAGCAGTTACAGGGGAGATACGCAGTATTTT. It codes for CASSYRGDTQYF.

The chain recombines TRBV30 with TRBJ1-2; TRBD1 might be the D (6 bases). CDR1 is GTSNPN and CDR2 is SVGIG in the germline V gene (reference sequence). CDR3 length: 14 amino acids. With 3 bases removed from V and 4 bases from J, the gap between germline ends came to 15 bases. The CDR3 loop is CAWSPGTSSYGYTF. The CDR3 coding sequence is TGTGCCTGGAGCCCTGGGACAAGCAGCTATGGCTACACCTTC.

The chain recombines TRBV3-1 (or the pseudogene TRBV3-2) with TRBJ1-4, with 9 bases matching TRBD1. The CDR3 runs 15 residues. The junction had 10 bases not matched to a gene; V was cut back by 4 bases and J by 10 bases. Germline lookup yields CDR1 LGHDT and CDR2 YNNKEL (reference sequence). The CDR3 region is CASSLTGQGSAKLFF. CDR3 nucleotide sequence: TGTGCCAGCAGCCTCACCGGACAGGGGTCAGCAAAACTGTTTTTT.

The chain recombines TRBV28 with TRBJ1-3; no clear D gene. Trimming shortened V by 3 bases and J by 3 bases, and 15 bases separated the two germline ends. Germline CDR1 is MDHEN and CDR2 is SYDVKM. The CDR3 has 16 residues. The CDR3 loop is CASSLRTEGGGNTIYF. The DNA for the CDR3 is TGTGCCAGCAGTTTGAGGACGGAGGGTGGTGGAAACACCATATATTTT.

This clone came up once. This rearrangement joins TRBV5-6 to TRBJ1-2, with 11 bases lining up with TRBD1. Trimming cost V 4 bases and J 6 bases; bases outside gene matches: 14. Germline-derived CDR1 and CDR2 are SGHDT and YYEEEE. The CDR3 is 17 amino acids. The CDR3 spells CASSVPRDRGKDNGYTF. The CDR3 nucleotides read TGTGCCAGCAGCGTACCCCGGGACAGGGGGAAAGATAATGGCTACACCTTC.

Of note for this clone: The junction does not match germline at one end; this may be a read error. This sequence joins TRBV5-1 and TRBJ1-2, with 9 bases aligning to TRBD1. Germline CDR1 reads SGHRS; CDR2 reads YFSETQ. CDR3 length: 14 residues. The DNA of the CDR3 is TGCGCCAGCAGCTTAGAACCGGGACAGGGATATGTTTCCTTC. Its protein is CASSLEPGQGYVSF. The variable domain in full, with the rest retrieved from reference TRBV5-1 and TRBJ1-2, is KAGVTQTPRYLIKTRGQQVTLSCSPISGHRSVSWYQQTPGQGLQFLFEYFSETQRNKGNFPGRFSGRQFSNSRSEMNVSTLELGDSALYLCASSLEPGQGYVSFGSGTRLTVV.

The chain uses TRBV28 and TRBJ1-2; D may be TRBD1 (6 bases). The CDR3 consists of 15 residues. Germline V gives CDR1 MDHEN, CDR2 SYDVKM. V was shortened by 1 base and J by 4 bases, with 13 bases between the two germline ends. CDR3 coding DNA: TGTGCCAGCAGTTTATCCGGGGGGCCCCTCTATGGCTACACCTTC. This encodes CASSLSGGPLYGYTF.

The gene calls are TRBV20-1 and TRBJ1-2; 11 bases match TRBD1. The CDR3 sequence is 13 residues long. CDR1 is DFQATT, CDR2 SNEGSKA, per germline (reference sequence). The junction had 1 base not matched to a gene; V was cut back by 3 bases and J by 4 bases. CDR3 DNA sequence: TGCAGTGCTAGTGGGACAGGGGGCTATGGCTACACCTTC. Translating gives CSASGTGGYGYTF.

This clone was seen more than once but under ten times. The chain carries TRBV27 and TRBJ2-1; perhaps TRBD2 as D (5 bases). Germline lookup yields CDR1 MNHEY and CDR2 SMNVEV (reference sequence). The CDR3 totals 13 residues. The V end was cut by 4 bases, the J end by 3 bases, with 7 bases between. As DNA, the CDR3 is TGTGCCAGCAGTTCGACTATCTACAATGAGCAGTTCTTC. It encodes CASSSTIYNEQFF.

The chain recombines TRBV10-3 with TRBJ2-2; 9 bases align to TRBD1. V shed 6 bases, J shed 5 bases, and the junction held 7 bases outside the gene matches. The CDR3 extends over 15 amino acids. Germline V gives CDR1 ENHRY, CDR2 SYGVKD. CDR3 sequence reads: CAIREGQGRTGELFF. The CDR3 region has the DNA TGTGCCATCAGGGAGGGACAGGGTAGGACCGGGGAGCTGTTTTTT.

The chain combines TRBV9 with TRBJ1-6; D is uncertain. V was shortened by 0 bases and J by 8 bases, with 12 bases between the two germline ends. The CDR3 is made up of 15 amino acids. Germline CDR1 SGDLS, CDR2 YYNGEE. DNA of the CDR3: TGTGCCAGCAGCGTAGCGCAAAACTCTGATTCACCCCTCCACTTT. Translated, it gives CASSVAQNSDSPLHF.

As for this clone: The identical CDR3 is also encoded by other nucleotide sequences in the sample. The gene calls are TRBV5-1 and TRBJ2-7; D gene uncertain. Germline assignment: CDR1 SGHRS and CDR2 YFSETQ. This CDR3 has 14 amino acids. Trimming took 0 bases from V and 0 from J, leaving 7 bases between them. DNA of the CDR3: TGCGCCAGCAGCTTGGGTCTCAGCTCCTACGAGCAGTACTTC. Amino acids: CASSLGLSSYEQYF.

V usage is TRBV21-1 and J usage is TRBJ2-2; TRBD1 reflects the table's D call only, with no check against the DNA. TRBV21-1 is a listed pseudogene. This CDR3 is built from 18 residues. CDR3 residues: CASSKSGTGDSNTGELFF. The CDR3 DNA sequence: TGTGCCAGCAGCAAAAGCGGGACAGGGGATTCGAACACCGGGGAGCTGTTTTTT.

This chain uses TRBV7-3 with TRBJ2-2, with D unresolved. Trimming took off 5 bases at V and 9 bases at J, with 10 bases between the two ends. Looked up from germline, CDR1 is SGHTA and CDR2 is FQGTGA. The CDR3 contains 12 residues. CDR3 sequence: CASSPDERELFF. The DNA of the CDR3 is TGTGCCAGCAGCCCTGATGAGCGGGAGCTGTTTTTT.

The chain joins TRBV19 to TRBJ2-3; the D is unclear. V lost 4 bases, J lost 2 bases, and 25 bases lay in between. The CDR3 covers 19 residues. The V gene's germline CDR1 is LNHDA and CDR2 SQIVND (reference sequence). Here the CDR3 reads CASSTTTLNFYSPTDTQYF. The CDR3 DNA reads as TGTGCCAGTAGTACAACCACTCTAAATTTTTACAGCCCCACAGATACGCAGTATTTT.